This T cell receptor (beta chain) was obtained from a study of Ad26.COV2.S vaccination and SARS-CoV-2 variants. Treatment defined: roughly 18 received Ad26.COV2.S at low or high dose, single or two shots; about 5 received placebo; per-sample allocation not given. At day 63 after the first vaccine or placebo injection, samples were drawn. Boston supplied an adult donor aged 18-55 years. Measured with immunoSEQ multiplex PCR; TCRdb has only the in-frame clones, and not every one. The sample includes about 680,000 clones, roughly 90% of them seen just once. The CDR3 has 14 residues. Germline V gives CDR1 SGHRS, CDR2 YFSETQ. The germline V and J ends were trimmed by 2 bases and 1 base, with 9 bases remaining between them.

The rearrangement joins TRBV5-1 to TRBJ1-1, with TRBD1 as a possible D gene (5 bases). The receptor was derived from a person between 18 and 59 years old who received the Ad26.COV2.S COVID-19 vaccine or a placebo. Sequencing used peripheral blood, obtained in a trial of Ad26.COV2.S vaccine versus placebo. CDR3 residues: CASSLNTGNTEAFF. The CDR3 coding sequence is TGCGCCAGCAGCTTAAACACAGGGAACACTGAAGCTTTCTTT.